These T cell receptor beta chains were read from a single sample in a study of neurological immune-mediated disorders. MiXCR, run by TCRdb on the 5' RACE reads, gives a single entry per CDR3 protein. Of roughly 46,000 distinct CDR3 sequences detected, about 2% appear once; the ten largest clones hold approximately 2.3%. The sample comprised PBMCs. The receptors come from a woman aged 40 to 55 with multiple sclerosis. Both conserved end residues are part of each CDR3. Fields, in order: J gene, D gene, V gene, clone size, CDR3 DNA, CDR3 protein. The D gene is left open where the match is weak. Size tells how often a clone was seen, or its class if it is expanded.

>TRBJ1-2|.|TRBV20-1|few
TGCAGTGCCAGGAGAAACTCTAACTATGGCTACACCTTC
CSARRNSNYGYTF
>TRBJ1-5|.|TRBV20-1|many
TGCAGTGCCCCCGAAGGGGCCGGTCAGCCCCAGCATTTT
CSAPEGAGQPQHF
>TRBJ2-2|.|TRBV12-3/TRBV12-4|many
TGTGCCAGCAGTCCCGGGACCGGGGAGCTGTTTTTT
CASSPGTGELFF
>TRBJ2-1|.|TRBV29-1|many
TGCAGCGGGACCTCTAACCGACTCTCAACTAAGAACAATGAGCAGTTCTTC
CSGTSNRLSTKNNEQFF
>TRBJ1-2|.|TRBV14|many
TGTGCCAGCAGCCCGGGAGTGGGCTACACCTTC
CASSPGVGYTF
>TRBJ2-4|.|TRBV15|many
TGTGCCACCAGTTCTAGGGGGGTTGCCAAAAACATTCAGTACTTC
CATSSRGVAKNIQYF
>TRBJ2-1|.|TRBV7-2|many
TGTGCCAGCAGCTTAATCACCGGCGATGAGCAGTTCTTC
CASSLITGDEQFF
>TRBJ2-1|.|TRBV5-6|many
TGTGCCAGCAGCGTTTACTCGAGTCGGGATGAGCAGTTCTTC
CASSVYSSRDEQFF
>TRBJ2-5|TRBD2|TRBV20-1|many
TGCAGTGCTAAAGGACTAGCGGGGGGCCAGTACCAAGAGACCCAGTACTTC
CSAKGLAGGQYQETQYF
>TRBJ2-1|.|TRBV9|many
TGTGCCAGCAGCCCGGACGGGACTGGCTCCAATGAGCAGTTCTTC
CASSPDGTGSNEQFF
>TRBJ1-1|TRBD1|TRBV7-2|many
TGTGCCAGCAGCTTACCCACCTATACAGGGGGTTTTCTTGCTTTCTTT
CASSLPTYTGGFLAFF
>TRBJ2-3|TRBD2|TRBV20-1|many
TGCAGTGCCCCGGGACTAGCGGGGGGCACAGATACGCAGTATTTT
CSAPGLAGGTDTQYF
>TRBJ1-1|.|TRBV15|many
TGTGCCACCAGCAGAGATGGGGGGGCCGCAGGGTATACTGAAGCTTTCTTT
CATSRDGGAAGYTEAFF
>TRBJ2-3|.|TRBV9|many
TGTGCCAGCAGCGTCCAGGGGCGGACAGATACGCAGTATTTT
CASSVQGRTDTQYF
>TRBJ2-1|TRBD2|TRBV7-8|many
TGTGCCAGCAGCTACATAGCGGGGGGGCAGTTCTTC
CASSYIAGGQFF
>TRBJ2-1|.|TRBV12-3/TRBV12-4|many
TGTGCCAGCAGTTTAGGGGTCGCCGGGAATGAGCAGTTCTTC
CASSLGVAGNEQFF